This note documents a single TCR beta chain sequence. The specificity of this receptor is unknown. The input lacks base qualities; no much larger clone sits a single base away. The entry originates in a study of blood T cell repertoires in COVID-19 (dated by TCRdb to 2018 to 2021). About the study as a whole: Samples covering the acute and convalescent phases of COVID-19 were provided by collaborators in the United States, Italy and Spain. The repertoires were made available in a free public database intended to serve as a resource for research on the immune response to SARS-CoV-2. The material from the prospective study consisted of cDNA or gDNA derived from T cells, B-cell-depleted T cells, or PBMCs. Where available, HLA class I and class II types were obtained from metadata supplied by the sample provider rather than from assay-based typing. Subjects who had been exposed to COVID-19, were actively infected with it, or had recovered from it provided the deeply sampled blood TCRbeta repertoires that made up the dataset. Samples came from the ongoing ImmuneRACE study (first 160 participants) plus 1,254 subjects from 6 global collaborators. Sample metadata almost always included a de-identified subject ID, COVID-19 status, age in years and sex. Overall results and qualifications from the work: The quantity of clinical and demographic metadata differed by source and by participant and was supplied without curation.

Collaborating institutions collected whole blood in K2EDTA tubes following their own protocols. For TCRbeta analysis, collaborators shipped samples in one of three forms: frozen whole blood, isolated PBMCs, or DNA extracted from either of those sample types. TCRbeta CDR3 regions were amplified from genomic DNA using the immunoSEQ Assay, a bias-controlled multiplex PCR. Per the original workflow: The number of nucleated cells in each sample was estimated from the amplification of reference gene primers within the assay. Sequence reads were collapsed and filtered to measure the absolute abundance of every unique TCRbeta CDR3 rearrangement. For each sample, productive Simpson clonality was calculated as the square root of Simpson's diversity index over productive rearrangements. TCRdb took over this immuneACCESS table, retaining in-frame rearrangements with V and J assigned. Such tables are incomplete; in checked studies, under half of the missing clones stem from an unresolved V gene, and the remainder is unexplained. V and J calls and clone size are given by that table; D and trimming were obtained from the DNA. This sample lists about 87,000 clones; roughly 86% were detected once. The ten top clones hold roughly 5.1% of the sample.

From its cysteine to its phenylalanine, the CDR3 spans 14 amino acids. The only DNA kept is the CDR3, 42 bases in frame from the first base. CDR1 ENHRY and CDR2 SYGVKD were looked up in the germline V gene. Between the V and J ends, shortened by 0 bases and 4 bases respectively, the junction contains 10 bases. The chain is assembled from TRBV10-3 and TRBJ2-7, and perhaps TRBD1 as D gene, on 6 matching bases. The TCR comes from a man aged 35-49 years with acute or convalescent COVID-19. Sequencing was carried out using peripheral blood. CDR3 protein: CAISESNRVYEQYF. The DNA sequence is as follows: TGTGCCATCAGTGAGTCAAACAGGGTTTACGAGCAGTACTTC.